This T cell receptor (beta chain) is from a study of identifying expanded T cells in peripheral blood. Method: immunoSEQ multiplex PCR; TCRdb's copy keeps in-frame clones and lacks some. The sample includes roughly 100,000 clones, roughly nine tenths of them seen just once. No infections or other immune events were documented during collection. In this sample, this clone turned up many times. Its target is unknown. The length of the CDR3 is 15 residues. The V segment lost 1 base and the J segment 7 bases; nucleotides outside the gene matches: 10. From germline, CDR1 is SGHAT and CDR2 FQNNGV. The study's findings and limits: Differentially abundant clones: about 1.2 between replicates, around 16 at roughly 2 weeks, 19 to 20 at four. Variance in clone template counts between approximately two-week samples significantly increased with total template count across all healthy donors.

The TCR originated in a person aged 18 to 75 in good health. The chain joins TRBV11-2 to TRBJ2-7; TRBD1 matches at 7 bases. The sequenced sample was blood. In DNA form, the CDR3 reads TGTGCCAGCAGCTTAGCAGGGACAGCCCAAGGGGAGCAGTACTTC. Protein: CASSLAGTAQGEQYF.